A single sample gave rise to the 6 T cell receptor beta chains below, sequenced in a study of cytomegalovirus exposure and HLA in healthy donors (dated by TCRdb to 2016 to 2017). The library was built by means of the immunoSEQ multiplex PCR assay. For the multiplex PCR, a mixture combining 60 forward primers for TCR Vbeta segments and 13 reverse primers for TCR Jbeta segments was used. As stored in TCRdb, this immuneACCESS dataset retains in-frame rearrangements with V and J assigned. A fraction of the clones does not appear; measured against another copy, unresolved V genes explain less than half of the discrepancy, and the remainder lacks a known reason. The sample's table lists a count of some 75,000 clones. About 0.82% of the sample is held by the ten biggest clonotypes. Material for sequencing was PBMCs. The receptor set was obtained from a boy between 10 and 17 years old in good health and CMV-seronegative.

The chain joins TRBV7-8 to TRBJ2-5; 9 bases line up with TRBD2. J was trimmed by 1 base and V by 2 bases; bases with no gene match: 2. The germline gives CDR1 SGHVS, CDR2 FQNEAQ. The CDR3 is 15 amino acids. CDR3 region: CASSLIAGAQETQYF. Here the CDR3 DNA reads TGTGCCAGCAGCTTAATAGCGGGGGCCCAAGAGACCCAGTACTTC.

The chain joins TRBV18 to TRBJ1-5, with 7 bases matching TRBD1. The CDR3 has 16 residues. Germline CDR1 is KGHSH and CDR2 is LQKENI. After removal of 8 bases from V and 3 bases from J, the junction contained 13 bases not matched to a gene. CDR3 sequence (DNA): TGTGCCAGCGCACTTTTCACGGGACAGAACAATCAGCCCCAGCATTTT. Translating it yields CASALFTGQNNQPQHF.

This chain connects TRBV5-6 to TRBJ1-1; TRBD1 matches 7 bases. The CDR3 length is 16 residues. Trimming cost V 0 bases and J 1 base; bases outside gene matches: 6. From germline, CDR1 is SGHDT and CDR2 YYEEEE. The CDR3 sequence is CASSLGPGQTNTEAFF. The CDR3 nucleotides read TGTGCCAGCAGCTTGGGGCCGGGACAGACGAACACTGAAGCTTTCTTT.

The rearrangement uses TRBV7-9 and TRBJ2-3; weak D call: TRBD1 (6 bases). Germline lookup yields CDR1 SEHNR and CDR2 FQNEAQ (reference sequence). V shed 3 bases and J shed 1 base, with 11 bases lying between them. There are 15 residues in the CDR3. CDR3 residues: CASSFRDTRTDTQYF. The DNA of the CDR3 is TGTGCCAGCAGCTTCCGGGACACCCGCACAGATACGCAGTATTTT.

V usage is TRBV27 and J usage is TRBJ2-7, with 8 positions matching TRBD1. J lost 2 bases, V lost 3 bases, and 3 bases had no gene match. In germline, CDR1 is MNHEY, CDR2 SMNVEV (reference sequence). The CDR3 is made up of 14 amino acids. CDR3 loop: CASSFRGLTYEQYF. Here the CDR3 DNA reads TGTGCCAGCAGTTTCAGGGGGCTAACCTACGAGCAGTACTTC.

V and J are TRBV30 and TRBJ2-1; TRBD2 aligns across 11 bases. Germline V gives CDR1 GTSNPN, CDR2 SVGIG (reference sequence). Germline trimming cut 0 bases from V and 8 bases from J; bases unmatched to any gene: 6. The length of the CDR3 is 15 residues. This chain's CDR3 is CAWSVLAGGRDEQFF. The CDR3, as DNA: TGTGCCTGGAGTGTATTAGCGGGGGGGCGCGATGAGCAGTTCTTC. Full variable domain (remainder filled in from reference TRBV30 and TRBJ2-1): SQTIHQWPATLVQPVGSPLSLECTVEGTSNPNLYWYRQAAGRGLQLLFYSVGIGQISSEVPQNLSASRPQDRQFILSSKKLLLSDSGFYLCAWSVLAGGRDEQFFGPGTRLTVL.